Presented here are 5 T cell receptor beta chains from one specimen sequenced in a study of T cells in Graves' hyperthyroidism and ophthalmopathy. TCR beta CDR3 sequences were amplified from RNA transcripts. Using the HTBI primer set, a first-round RT-PCR was run on the TCR CDR3. One entry per CDR3 protein, called by TCRdb with MiXCR from the multiplex PCR reads. The table lists 450,000 to 700,000 distinct CDR3 sequences, around 45% of them singletons. Sample: peripheral blood or thyroid tissue (not recorded which). The receptor source for this set is an adult woman with Graves' disease, either hyperthyroidism or ophthalmopathy (not recorded which).

This clonotype appeared many times. The genes are TRBV29-1 and TRBJ2-2; D is undetermined. CDR3 length: 13 amino acids. Germline CDR1 SQVTM, CDR2 ANQGSEA. V dropped 4 bases and J dropped 6 bases, with 12 bases sitting between them. The CDR3 DNA follows: TGCAGCGTTGTCACCGGAAACCCCGGGGAGCTGTTTTTT. This codes for CSVVTGNPGELFF.

This clonotype occurred many times. The chain uses TRBV24-1 and TRBJ2-7; TRBD2 matches at 7 bases. CDR1 KGHDR and CDR2 SFDVKD come from the germline V gene. After removal of 3 bases from V and 0 bases from J, the junction contained 7 bases not matched to a gene. This CDR3 has 16 amino acids. The CDR3 nucleotides read TGTGCCACCAGTGATCCGCGGGGCGGGAGCTCCTACGAGCAGTACTTC. The encoded protein is CATSDPRGGSSYEQYF.

This clonotype came up many times. This chain links TRBV20-1 with TRBJ2-5; D remains ambiguous. The CDR3 is 10 amino acids. V was shortened by 3 bases and J by 5 bases, with 4 bases between the two germline ends. Germline V lookup: CDR1 DFQATT, CDR2 SNEGSKA (reference sequence). This chain's CDR3 is CSARRETQYF. CDR3 sequence (DNA): TGCAGTGCTAGGAGGGAGACCCAGTACTTC.

The chain links TRBV20-1 to TRBJ1-4; D gene unclear. CDR3 size: 13 residues. Germline V gene sequence: CDR1 DFQATT, CDR2 SNEGSKA (reference sequence). Trimming stripped 2 bases from V and 10 bases from J, with 14 bases between. CDR3 nucleotides: TGCAGTGCTAGAAATAGCCAGACTGGAAAACTGTTTTTT. It is translated as CSARNSQTGKLFF.

The chain uses TRBV2 and TRBJ2-3; 11 positions agree with TRBD1. The CDR3 runs 15 residues. The V and J ends lost 4 bases and 8 bases, in that order; junction bases with no gene match: 8. Germline V gives CDR1 SNHLY, CDR2 FYNNEI. The CDR3, as DNA: TGTGCCAGCAGTGTCGGGACAGGGGGGATCGGTACGCAGTATTTT. This translates into CASSVGTGGIGTQYF. The variable domain in full, completed from reference TRBV2 and TRBJ2-3, reads EPEVTQTPSHQVTQMGQEVILRCVPISNHLYFYWYRQILGQKVEFLVSFYNNEISEKSEIFDDQFSVERPDGSNFTLKIRSTKLEDSAMYFCASSVGTGGIGTQYFGPGTRLTVL.